This record looks at one T cell receptor (beta chain) sequence and its context. What it recognizes is unknown. This specimen belongs to a study of cytomegalovirus exposure and HLA in healthy donors. Study results and caveats: TRBV6-2, TRBV6-3 and other indistinguishable V segments were excluded. Earlier analysis found most TCR beta V segments productive about 90% or about 30% of the time. Later analysis identified several of the most significant clusters that appeared linked to common viral pathogens. The study listed about 150 cytomegalovirus-associated TCR beta chains.

Germline V gene sequence: CDR1 SGHTS, CDR2 YDEGEE. The CDR3 runs 15 residues. Trimming took 3 bases from V and 5 from J; bases not matched to a gene: 4. In the PCR, 60 Vbeta and 13 Jbeta primers were used. Here immunoSEQ multiplex PCR was the method, and the copy in TCRdb shows in-frame clones only, minus some. The table includes about 160,000 clones, 70% to 85% detected once. Sequenced input: PBMCs. V is TRBV5-8 and J is TRBJ1-6; TRBD1 aligns across 8 bases. The receptor was isolated from a man in his forties or fifties in good health and CMV-seropositive. The CDR3 spells CASSWSDRDNSPLHF. The CDR3 DNA follows: TGTGCCAGCAGCTGGTCGGACAGGGATAATTCACCCCTCCACTTT. The variable domain in full, completed from reference TRBV5-8 and TRBJ1-6, reads EAGVTQSPTHLIKTRGQQATLRCSPISGHTSVYWYQQALGLGLQFLLWYDEGEERNRGNFPPRFSGRQFPNYSSELNVNALELEDSALYLCASSWSDRDNSPLHFGNGTRLTVT.